This TCR beta chain was captured in a study of radiation and T cells in renal cell carcinoma. Study-wide points: In blood, top tumor clones expanded by 2 weeks, shrinking by 4.

This clone was observed a single time. Its antigen is unknown. Clones were sequenced by immunoSEQ multiplex PCR, and TCRdb holds only the in-frame ones, with some missing. Among under 200,000 clones listed, 88% were seen once. CDR3 size: 16 residues. The germline V gene has CDR1 LGHNA and CDR2 YSLEER. V lost 0 bases, J lost 1 base, and 5 bases stayed unmatched. The time point here: blood 4 weeks post-SBRT, at nephrectomy. Treatment specified: 15 Gy SBRT to primary tumor, nephrectomy 4 weeks later. Nephrectomy followed 15 Gy stereotactic body radiation by 4 weeks. After SBRT, blood was collected at 2 and 4 weeks, plus baseline. This renal cell carcinoma was of the clear cell type.

The sequenced sample was blood, obtained from a patient whose treatment included radiotherapy and nephrectomy. The clonotype comes from a woman aged 50 to 65 with renal cell carcinoma. The chain links TRBV4-3 to TRBJ2-7; 8 nucleotides match TRBD1. This CDR3 reads CASSQDVTGGSYEQYF. In DNA, the CDR3 is TGCGCCAGCAGCCAAGATGTTACAGGGGGGTCCTACGAGCAGTACTTC.